This entry describes one T cell receptor beta chain. Its antigen is still unknown. The data belong to a study of T-cell reconstitution after alpha-beta-depleted transplantation in children. The V gene's germline CDR1 is LGHNA and CDR2 YSLEER. The CDR3 runs 15 residues. The ends were cut back, 0 bases at V and 4 bases at J, with 12 bases in the middle. For TCRbeta, the library was prepared with unique molecular identifiers. MiXCR, applied by TCRdb to the PCR reads, yields one record per CDR3 protein. This sample carries about 580,000 distinct CDR3 sequences, 23% of them seen once, and the ten largest clones take approximately 14%. Study-level points and caveats: After one year, T-cell counts and TCRbeta diversity mostly came from new T cells. Several hundred expanded graft clones reportedly were the source of alpha-beta T cells about two months after transplant. In some patients, recipient T cells and intrathymic progenitors surviving conditioning explained high day-60 diversity.

The chain combines TRBV4-3 with TRBJ2-5; D remains unclear. Here the sequenced sample was PBMCs, mostly from graft donor cells, taken 360 days after TCRalphabeta/CD19-depleted stem cell transplant. The sequence came from a boy less than two years old who had a stem cell transplant for acute myeloid leukemia, so the T cells may come from the graft donor. The CDR3 reads CASSQEREHPETQYF. CDR3 DNA sequence: TGCGCCAGCAGCCAAGAAAGAGAACACCCAGAGACCCAGTACTTC.